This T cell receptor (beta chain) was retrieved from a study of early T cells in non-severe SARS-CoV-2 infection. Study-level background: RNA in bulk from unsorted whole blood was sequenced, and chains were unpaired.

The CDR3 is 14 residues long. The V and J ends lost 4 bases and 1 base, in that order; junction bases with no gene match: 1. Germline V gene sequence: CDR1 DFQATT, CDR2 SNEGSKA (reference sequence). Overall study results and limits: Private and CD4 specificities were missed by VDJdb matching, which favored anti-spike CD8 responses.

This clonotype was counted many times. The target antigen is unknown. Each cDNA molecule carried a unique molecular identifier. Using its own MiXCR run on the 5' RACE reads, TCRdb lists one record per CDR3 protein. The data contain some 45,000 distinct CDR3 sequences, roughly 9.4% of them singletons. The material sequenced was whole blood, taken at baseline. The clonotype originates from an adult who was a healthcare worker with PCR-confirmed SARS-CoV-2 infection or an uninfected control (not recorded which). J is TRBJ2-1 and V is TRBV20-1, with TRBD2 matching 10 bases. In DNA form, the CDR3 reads TGCAGTGCTACAGCGGGGGGGTCCTACAATGAGCAGTTCTTC. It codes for CSATAGGSYNEQFF.